These 19 T cell receptor beta chains originate from one sample sequenced in a study of CD8+ T cells in alopecia areata. Treatment denoted: oral pan-JAK inhibitor, 5-10 mg twice daily. Following RNA extraction, reverse transcription yielded cDNA that acted as the sequencing template. Method: immunoSEQ multiplex PCR; TCRdb's copy keeps in-frame clones and lacks some. The sample lists fewer than 150,000 clones; roughly four fifths were seen once. Specimen: CD8+ T cells sorted from blood, collected at week 4, from a patient treated with tofacitinib. The receptors here all came from a human donor with alopecia areata.

J is TRBJ2-1 and V is TRBV29-1; D could derive from TRBD1 or TRBD2 (5 bases each). Germline V gene data show CDR1 as SQVTM and CDR2 as ANQGSEA. V gave up 6 bases and J gave up 15 bases, with 9 bases separating them. This CDR3 is 8 amino acids long. DNA for the CDR3: TGCAGCGTGAGGGGTGCGTTCTTC. Translation: CSVRGAFF.

V gene TRBV25-1 combines with J gene TRBJ2-7; unclear D gene. CDR3 length: 10 amino acids. Trimming shortened V by 3 bases and J by 10 bases, and 7 bases separated the two germline ends. Germline loops: CDR1 MGHDK, CDR2 SYGVNS. CDR3 in DNA: TGTGCCAGCAGTGACCGCCAACAGTACTTC. Amino acids: CASSDRQQYF.

This chain joins TRBV7-9 and TRBJ2-7; 7 bases are shared with TRBD2. Trimming at V came to 3 bases and at J to 1 base, leaving 6 bases not matched to a gene. The CDR3 is 15 residues long. CDR1 is SEHNR, CDR2 FQNEAQ, per germline (reference sequence). CDR3 DNA: TGTGCCAGCAGCTTCCGTCGCGGGGGTTCCTACGAGCAGTACTTC. Translation: CASSFRRGGSYEQYF.

This rearrangement joins TRBV4-1 to TRBJ2-7; D remains unclear. The germline V gene encodes CDR1 MGHRA and CDR2 YSYEKL. This CDR3 is built from 12 residues. Trimming removed 3 bases from V and 5 bases from J, with 8 bases in between. The CDR3 nucleotides are TGCGCCAGCAGCCAGGAAGGAAACGAGCAGTACTTC. Translated, it gives CASSQEGNEQYF.

The V gene is TRBV29-1, the J gene TRBJ2-3; maybe TRBD1 (6 bases). V shed 6 bases and J shed 9 bases, with 10 bases lying between them. Germline loops: CDR1 SQVTM, CDR2 ANQGSEA. The CDR3 is 10 amino acids. The CDR3 sequence is CSVPQGTQYF. Here the CDR3 DNA reads TGCAGCGTCCCACAGGGAACGCAGTATTTT.

The genes are TRBV7-2 and TRBJ1-1, with a possible D match to TRBD1 (5 bases). This CDR3 has 16 amino acids. The germline V and J ends were trimmed by 0 bases and 1 base, with 12 bases remaining between them. Looked up from germline, CDR1 is SGHTA and CDR2 is FQGNSA. The CDR3 loop is CASSLAYGARNTEAFF. The CDR3 nucleotides read TGTGCCAGCAGCTTAGCGTATGGGGCGAGGAACACTGAAGCTTTCTTT.

The gene calls are TRBV7-9 and TRBJ2-7, with 7 bases that match TRBD1. This CDR3 is built from 11 residues. Per the germline V gene, CDR1 is SEHNR and CDR2 is FQNEAQ (reference sequence). J gave up 6 bases and V 4 bases, and 0 bases lay outside the gene matches. The CDR3 region has the DNA TGTGCCAGCAGCTACAGGGGCGAGCAGTACTTC. Its protein is CASSYRGEQYF.

The V call is TRBV4-2, the J call TRBJ2-3; 9 bases map to TRBD2. Trimming removed 0 bases from V and 1 base from J; junction bases left unmatched: 5. The CDR3 covers 17 residues. Germline assignment: CDR1 LGHNA and CDR2 YNFKEQ. The CDR3 spells CASSQDGPSGGTDTQYF. DNA of the CDR3: TGTGCCAGCAGCCAAGATGGGCCTAGCGGGGGCACAGATACGCAGTATTTT.

V and J are TRBV29-1 and TRBJ1-2, with no clear D. CDR1 and CDR2 (germline): SQVTM, ANQGSEA. CDR3 size: 12 residues. The V gene lost 3 bases and the J gene lost 3 bases, with 8 bases spanning the gap. The CDR3 loop reads CSVDEYHYGYTF. CDR3 DNA sequence: TGCAGCGTTGACGAGTACCACTATGGCTACACCTTC.

V is TRBV9 and J is TRBJ2-7; weak D call: TRBD2 (7 bases). Trimming cost V 0 bases and J 0 bases, with 10 bases left between them. Germline V CDR1 and CDR2: SGDLS, YYNGEE. This CDR3 is built from 15 residues. In DNA form, the CDR3 reads TGTGCCAGCAGCGTAGGGGGGGGCACCTCCTACGAGCAGTACTTC. It yields the protein CASSVGGGTSYEQYF.

The chain recombines TRBV11-2 with TRBJ1-6; D is unresolved. Between the trimmed V and J ends, which lost 4 bases and 0 bases, there was a span of 4 bases. CDR1 SGHAT and CDR2 FQNNGV come from the germline V gene. The CDR3 sequence is 14 residues long. The CDR3 loop reads CASSSSSYNSPLHF. Written as DNA, the CDR3 is TGTGCCAGCAGCTCTAGCTCCTATAATTCACCCCTCCACTTT.

V usage is TRBV27 and J usage is TRBJ1-1, with D maybe TRBD1 (5 bases). The CDR3 extends over 13 amino acids. The V gene lost 5 bases and the J gene lost 3 bases, with 10 bases spanning the gap. The germline V gene encodes CDR1 MNHEY and CDR2 SMNVEV (reference sequence). The CDR3 sequence is CASSPQGYTEAFF. The CDR3 nucleotides are TGTGCCAGCAGTCCGCAGGGATACACTGAAGCTTTCTTT.

At least ten counts were recorded for this clone. This chain links TRBV7-2 with TRBJ2-7; D call uncertain. The V gene lost 3 bases and the J gene lost 0 bases, with 9 bases spanning the gap. CDR3 length: 14 amino acids. The germline V gene has CDR1 SGHTA and CDR2 FQGNSA. DNA for the CDR3: TGTGCCAGCAGCTTTTATGGGGACTCCTACGAGCAGTACTTC. Encoded protein: CASSFYGDSYEQYF.

The chain is built from TRBV7-3 and TRBJ2-1, with TRBD2 matching over 8 bases. Germline-derived CDR1 and CDR2 are SGHTA and FQGTGA. J lost 7 bases, V lost 5 bases, and 7 bases had no gene match. The CDR3 is made up of 14 amino acids. This CDR3 is CASSQNGGGNEQFF. The CDR3 DNA sequence: TGTGCCAGCAGCCAAAATGGCGGGGGGAATGAGCAGTTCTTC. Full variable domain (missing parts from reference TRBV7-3 and TRBJ2-1): GAGVSQTPSNKVTEKGKYVELRCDPISGHTALYWYRQSLGQGPEFLIYFQGTGAADDSGLPNDRFFAVRPEGSVSTLKIQRTERGDSAVYLCASSQNGGGNEQFFGPGTRLTVL.

The chain links TRBV10-3 to TRBJ2-2; D gene uncertain. Trimming pared 2 bases from V and 7 bases from J, leaving 11 bases between. The CDR3 contains 14 residues. The germline gives CDR1 ENHRY, CDR2 SYGVKD. The CDR3 reads CAISEDDSGGELFF. The CDR3 bases are TGTGCCATCAGTGAGGACGATTCCGGCGGGGAGCTGTTTTTT.

V and J are TRBV5-6 and TRBJ1-5; D unclear. Germline assignment: CDR1 SGHDT and CDR2 YYEEEE. With 0 bases removed from V and 3 bases from J, the gap between germline ends came to 10 bases. This CDR3 has 15 residues. The DNA for the CDR3 is TGTGCCAGCAGCTTGGACAGATCCCTCAATCAGCCCCAGCATTTT. Translation gives CASSLDRSLNQPQHF.

This clone was picked up a small number of times. The CDR3 sequence: CASSEGIEQYF. CDR3 coding DNA: TGTGCCAGCAGTGAAGGGATAGAGCAGTACTTC. The V and J genes are TRBV2 and TRBJ2-7; D gene uncertain. V was trimmed by 1 base and J by 7 bases, leaving 5 bases between them. The germline gives CDR1 SNHLY, CDR2 FYNNEI. The CDR3 extends over 11 amino acids. Filled out from reference TRBV2 and TRBJ2-7, the complete variable domain reads EPEVTQTPSHQVTQMGQEVILRCVPISNHLYFYWYRQILGQKVEFLVSFYNNEISEKSEIFDDQFSVERPDGSNFTLKIRSTKLEDSAMYFCASSEGIEQYFGPGTRLTVT.

Turning to this clone: The sample holds other DNA sequences that translate to the same CDR3. The rearrangement links TRBV29-1 to TRBJ2-7; 9 positions agree with TRBD1. Germline CDR1 is SQVTM and CDR2 is ANQGSEA. After removal of 6 bases from V and 3 bases from J, the junction contained 3 bases not matched to a gene. The CDR3 sequence is 12 residues long. In nucleotides, the CDR3 is TGCAGCGTCAGGGGACAGGGCTACGAGCAGTACTTC. It codes for CSVRGQGYEQYF.

The rearrangement joins TRBV7-6 to TRBJ2-5; unclear D gene. Germline CDR1 is SGHVS and CDR2 is FNYEAQ. V was trimmed by 2 bases and J by 2 bases, leaving 9 bases between them. The CDR3 covers 14 residues. DNA for the CDR3: TGTGCCAGCAGCTTATACTCTCTACAAGAGACCCAGTACTTC. It yields the protein CASSLYSLQETQYF.